This T cell receptor beta chain was recovered during a study of cytomegalovirus exposure and HLA in healthy donors. Germline assignment: CDR1 SGDLS and CDR2 YYNGEE. The CDR3 totals 16 residues. Trimming took 3 bases from V and 3 from J; bases not matched to a gene: 9. PCR primers comprised 60 Vbeta and 13 Jbeta primers. The protocol was immunoSEQ multiplex PCR, while the TCRdb copy is restricted to in-frame clones and leaves out a portion. Here the sample spans about 99,000 clones, about 71% being singletons. What was sequenced was PBMCs. The chain is built from TRBV9 and TRBJ2-7; 10 bases are shared with TRBD1. This clonotype was obtained from a woman aged 50 to 60 in good health and CMV-seronegative. Here the CDR3 reads CASSAGGGQGIYEQYF. The CDR3 DNA sequence: TGTGCCAGCAGCGCTGGAGGGGGACAGGGGATCTACGAGCAGTACTTC.